These 19 T cell receptor beta chains originate from one sample sequenced in a study of T cell responses to AZD1222 COVID-19 vaccine. TCRdb's table, derived via immunoSEQ multiplex PCR, lists solely in-frame clones and lacks some. The table lists around 130,000 clones, about 82% of them singletons. Sequencing was performed on peripheral blood, taken on day 0 of AZD1222 vaccination. These receptors came from an adult in good health.

The genes are TRBV24-1 and TRBJ1-1; 9 bases map to TRBD1. Germline trimming cut 4 bases from V and 5 bases from J; bases unmatched to any gene: 7. CDR3 length: 15 residues. Germline V gene lookup returns CDR1 KGHDR and CDR2 SFDVKD. CDR3 coding DNA: TGTGCCACCAGTGAGGCGGGACAGGGAGGAACTGAAGCTTTCTTT. Amino acid sequence: CATSEAGQGGTEAFF.

V gene TRBV28 combines with J gene TRBJ2-7; D is ambiguous. CDR3 size: 13 residues. The ends were cut back, 6 bases at V and 1 base at J, with 10 bases in the middle. Germline V gene lookup returns CDR1 MDHEN and CDR2 SYDVKM. DNA of the CDR3: TGTGCCAGCAGAGTAGGGTATTCCTACGAGCAGTACTTC. This codes for CASRVGYSYEQYF.

The rearrangement links TRBV18 to TRBJ2-3, with D perhaps matching TRBD2 (6 bases). CDR3 length: 15 amino acids. V lost 6 bases and J lost 8, with 21 bases in between. Germline V lookup: CDR1 KGHSH, CDR2 LQKENI. The CDR3 here is CASSLRDFGLITQYF. CDR3 nucleotides: TGTGCCAGCTCGCTCCGGGACTTTGGGTTGATTACGCAGTATTTT.

J is TRBJ2-7 and V is TRBV6-4, with unresolved D. V shed 6 bases and J shed 0 bases, with 9 bases lying between them. The CDR3 runs 13 residues. Germline CDR1 and CDR2: MRHNA and SNTAGT. CDR3 nucleotide sequence: TGTGCCAGCAGCGTCGCTCCCTCCTACGAGCAGTACTTC. This encodes CASSVAPSYEQYF.

In its sample, this clone is medium-sized (0.01 to 0.1%). V and J are TRBV7-9 and TRBJ2-3; D might be TRBD2 (5 bases). The germline V and J ends were trimmed by 5 bases and 2 bases, with 8 bases remaining between them. Looked up from germline, CDR1 is SEHNR and CDR2 is FQNEAQ (reference sequence). This CDR3 is 13 amino acids long. CDR3 nucleotide sequence: TGTGCCAGCAGCGGAGGCGACACAGATACGCAGTATTTT. Its protein product is CASSGGDTDTQYF.

This chain links TRBV27 with TRBJ1-2; the D gene is possibly TRBD1 (5 bases). The CDR3 is 17 amino acids. Between the trimmed V and J ends, which lost 3 bases and 6 bases, there was a span of 23 bases. Germline assignment: CDR1 MNHEY and CDR2 SMNVEV (reference sequence). The CDR3 nucleotides are TGTGCCAGCAGTTTGTACCCGGGACGCCGGTTTATAGATGGCTACACCTTC. This sequence encodes CASSLYPGRRFIDGYTF.

The chain employs TRBV19 and TRBJ1-1; D unclear. This CDR3 spans 13 amino acids. Germline-derived CDR1 and CDR2 are LNHDA and SQIVND (reference sequence). The V and J ends lost 4 bases and 2 bases respectively, with 8 bases between them. CDR3 sequence reads: CASSNWRNTEAFF. The CDR3 DNA is TGTGCCAGTAGTAATTGGAGAAACACTGAAGCTTTCTTT.

The rearrangement uses TRBV25-1 and TRBJ2-2, with 9 bases fitting TRBD2. This CDR3 spans 15 amino acids. Germline V gene data show CDR1 as MGHDK and CDR2 as SYGVNS. Trimming removed 4 bases from V and 4 bases from J; junction bases left unmatched: 4. The CDR3 region is CASSGLAGLTGELFF. CDR3 DNA: TGTGCCAGCAGTGGCCTAGCGGGACTCACCGGGGAGCTGTTTTTT.

There are a few counts of this clone. V gene TRBV9 combines with J gene TRBJ2-2, with D possibly TRBD1 on 5 matching bases. Trimming removed 1 base at V and 3 bases at J, with 10 bases between. Germline V lookup: CDR1 SGDLS, CDR2 YYNGEE. The length of the CDR3 is 15 residues. The CDR3 sequence is CASSVRGGDTGELFF. The CDR3, as DNA: TGTGCCAGCAGCGTAAGGGGTGGGGACACCGGGGAGCTGTTTTTT.

Notes on this clone: Other nucleotide sequences from this sample produce the same CDR3. This sequence joins TRBV6-2 or TRBV6-3 and TRBJ2-7; 11 positions match TRBD2. The CDR3 extends over 15 amino acids. The germline CDR1 and CDR2 sequences are MNHEY and SVGEGT. V was clipped by 5 bases and J by 3 bases; unmatched bases: 6. The CDR3 DNA reads as TGTGCCAGCAGTCGTACTAGCGGGAGACTCTACGAGCAGTACTTC. Protein: CASSRTSGRLYEQYF.

The rearrangement joins TRBV2 to TRBJ2-7; 9 bases are a match to TRBD1. The length of the CDR3 is 18 residues. CDR1 and CDR2 (germline): SNHLY, FYNNEI. The V and J ends lost 4 bases and 6 bases, in that order; junction bases with no gene match: 19. This chain's CDR3 is CASSGWVTGGFGIGEQYF. DNA for the CDR3: TGTGCCAGCAGTGGTTGGGTAACAGGGGGCTTTGGGATCGGCGAGCAGTACTTC.

The rearrangement links TRBV5-1 to TRBJ2-1; D is possibly TRBD1 or TRBD2 (5 bases each). Trimming stripped 0 bases from V and 10 bases from J, with 8 bases between. Germline V lookup: CDR1 SGHRS, CDR2 YFSETQ. The CDR3 is 12 residues long. CDR3 nucleotides: TGCGCCAGCAGCTTGGAGGGGAGCGAGCAGTTCTTC. Translated, it gives CASSLEGSEQFF.

The rearrangement links TRBV28 to TRBJ1-1, with unresolved D. With 2 bases removed from V and 0 bases from J, the gap between germline ends came to 16 bases. Looked up from germline, CDR1 is MDHEN and CDR2 is SYDVKM. There are 17 residues in the CDR3. CDR3 loop: CASSLGLQMYMNTEAFF. DNA for the CDR3: TGTGCCAGCAGTTTAGGCCTCCAGATGTACATGAACACTGAAGCTTTCTTT. The full variable domain, rest sourced from reference TRBV28 and TRBJ1-1, is DVKVTQSSRYLVKRTGEKVFLECVQDMDHENMFWYRQDPGLGLRLIYFSYDVKMKEKGDIPEGYSVSREKKERFSLILESASTNQTSMYLCASSLGLQMYMNTEAFFGQGTRLTVV.

The chain uses TRBV7-2 and TRBJ1-5; unclear D gene. Between the trimmed V and J ends, which lost 4 bases and 4 bases, there was a span of 8 bases. The germline V gene has CDR1 SGHTA and CDR2 FQGNSA. The length of the CDR3 is 13 residues. The CDR3 sequence is CASSSGGNQPQHF. CDR3 coding DNA: TGTGCCAGCAGCTCAGGTGGGAATCAGCCCCAGCATTTT. The variable domain in full, completed from reference TRBV7-2 and TRBJ1-5, reads GAGVSQSPSNKVTEKGKDVELRCDPISGHTALYWYRQSLGQGLEFLIYFQGNSAPDKSGLPSDRFSAERTGGSVSTLTIQRTQQEDSAVYLCASSSGGNQPQHFGDGTRLSIL.

The chain joins TRBV18 to TRBJ1-2; 11 positions agree with TRBD1. Germline CDR1 and CDR2: KGHSH and LQKENI. This CDR3 is 16 amino acids long. V lost 0 bases and J lost 6; bases outside the gene matches: 6. Here the CDR3 DNA reads TGTGCCAGCTCACCACCCGTTGGACAGGGGGCGCATGGCTACACCTTC. Its protein product is CASSPPVGQGAHGYTF.

CDR3: CASSLSSGTSTSWPYNEQFF. CDR3 nucleotide sequence: TGTGCCAGCAGCTTATCATCCGGGACTAGCACCTCATGGCCCTACAATGAGCAGTTCTTC. The rearrangement joins TRBV7-3 to TRBJ2-1, with 9 bases aligning to TRBD2. The ends lost 2 bases at V and 2 bases at J; junction bases unmatched: 16. Germline-derived CDR1 and CDR2 are SGHTA and FQGTGA. The CDR3 consists of 20 residues.

The chain combines TRBV18 with TRBJ1-1; the match to TRBD1 covers 9 bases. Germline CDR1 reads KGHSH; CDR2 reads LQKENI. The CDR3 contains 17 residues. Losses at the gene ends were 3 bases for V and 2 bases for J; bases not matched to a gene: 10. The CDR3 nucleotides read TGTGCCAGCTCACCGATACTTGACAGGGGGGGAAACACTGAAGCTTTCTTT. Its protein is CASSPILDRGGNTEAFF.

The chain employs TRBV7-2 and TRBJ2-7; no clear D. CDR1 and CDR2 from the germline V gene are SGHTA and FQGNSA. There are 13 residues in the CDR3. With 2 bases removed from V and 0 bases from J, the gap between germline ends came to 5 bases. CDR3 amino acids: CASSLLLSYEQYF. Here the CDR3 DNA reads TGTGCCAGCAGCTTATTGCTCTCCTACGAGCAGTACTTC.

The J gene is TRBJ1-1, the V gene TRBV2; TRBD1 might be the D (5 bases). Trimming took off 0 bases at V and 1 base at J, with 21 bases between the two ends. The CDR3 spans 19 residues. Germline CDR1 is SNHLY and CDR2 is FYNNEI. In nucleotides, the CDR3 is TGTGCCAGCAGTGAAGCGCTTCTAGGGGTCCTCGGGGAGAACACTGAAGCTTTCTTT. The encoded protein is CASSEALLGVLGENTEAFF.